One TCR beta chain is described in this entry. What this receptor recognizes is not known. No quality values exist for individual bases; no much larger clone is one base distant. This sample was taken from a study of T cell changes during pregnancy in multiple sclerosis (dated by TCRdb to about 2019). For context, the study as a whole: The study examined how the T cell repertoire changed over the course of pregnancy in women with multiple sclerosis.

The CDR3 contains 15 residues, cysteine and phenylalanine counted. Only the CDR3 DNA stays, 45 bases, in frame from base 1. CDR1 and CDR2 are read off the germline V gene as SQVTM and ANQGSEA. The trim is 5 bases for V and 6 bases for J, with a gap of 20 bases between the germline ends. The library was produced with the immunoSEQ multiplex PCR assay. TCRdb took over this immuneACCESS table, retaining in-frame rearrangements with V and J assigned. Such tables are incomplete; in checked studies, under half of the missing clones stem from an unresolved V gene, and the remainder is unexplained. The sample includes some 60,000 clones, with approximately 91% observed a single time. Of the sample, 0.38% is held by the ten largest clones.

This receptor was identified in a female donor with multiple sclerosis, enrolled in a pregnancy study. This sequence uses TRBV29-1 and TRBJ2-4, with a weak D call of TRBD1 (6 bases match). Sample: CD4+ T cells from peripheral blood mononuclear cells, taken in the third trimester of pregnancy. The CDR3 region: CSVTRDTNWGNIQYF. At the DNA level, the sequence is TGCAGCGTTACCCGGGACACCAATTGGGGAAACATTCAGTACTTC. The full variable domain, completed from the reference TRBV29-1 and TRBJ2-4 proteins outside the CDR3, reads SAVISQKPSRDICQRGTSLTIQCQVDSQVTMMFWYRQQPGQSLTLIATANQGSEATYESGFVIDKFPISRPNLTFSTLTVSNMSPEDSSIYLCSVTRDTNWGNIQYFGAGTRLSVL.